Presented here are 5 T cell receptor beta chains from one specimen sequenced in a study of shared clonotypes between healthy human individuals. Sequenced by immunoSEQ multiplex PCR; TCRdb stores in-frame clones only, minus some. The sample records about 2.3 million clones, 85% to 95% being singletons. Sequenced sample: naive CD4+ T cells from PBMCs. Subset described: CD45RA+ positively selected. The receptor source for this set is a man in his late teens or twenties in good health. Some clones in this sample may be carry-over from other donors' samples.

This clone was observed once. The V call is TRBV7-2, the J call TRBJ1-3; D not resolved. The CDR3 length is 12 residues. Trimming removed 2 bases at V and 4 bases at J, with 3 bases between. The V gene's germline CDR1 is SGHTA and CDR2 FQGNSA. Here the CDR3 reads CASSLFGNTIYF. The DNA of the CDR3 is TGTGCCAGCAGCTTATTCGGAAACACCATATATTTT.

The J gene is TRBJ2-3, the V gene TRBV30; weak D call: TRBD2 (5 bases). This CDR3 region has 15 residues. V was cut by 0 bases and J by 2 bases, with 12 bases left in between. From germline, CDR1 is GTSNPN and CDR2 SVGIG (reference sequence). CDR3 residues: CAWSVGSYPTDTQYF. As DNA, the CDR3 is TGTGCCTGGAGTGTAGGGAGTTACCCCACAGATACGCAGTATTTT.

The chain carries TRBV11-3 and TRBJ2-3; D gene unclear. V lost 1 base, J lost 0 bases, and 11 bases lay in between. The CDR3 sequence is 16 residues long. Germline CDR1 reads SGHNT; CDR2 reads YENEEA. In DNA form, the CDR3 reads TGTGCCAGCAGCTTAGTCCCCGGAGCTAGCACAGATACGCAGTATTTT. This gives the protein CASSLVPGASTDTQYF.

V gene TRBV7-2 combines with J gene TRBJ2-5, with D possibly being TRBD2 (5 bases). The CDR3 spans 14 residues. Germline-derived CDR1 and CDR2 are SGHTA and FQGNSA. Trimming shortened V by 5 bases and J by 5 bases, and 15 bases separated the two germline ends. The CDR3 region has the DNA TGTGCCAGCAGCCCCTGGCTAGCCTCGGAGACCCAGTACTTC. Translating gives CASSPWLASETQYF.

The rearrangement links TRBV28 to TRBJ1-2, with D hard to call. The CDR3 runs 15 residues. From germline, CDR1 is MDHEN and CDR2 SYDVKM. V lost 2 bases and J lost 4, with 14 bases in between. The CDR3 region has the DNA TGTGCCAGCAGTTTAGGCGTCGGTCCGGTCTATGGCTACACCTTC. Protein product: CASSLGVGPVYGYTF.